This TCR beta chain was recorded in a study of cytotoxic CD8 clonotypes in ibrutinib-treated CLL. The wider study: The patients comprised some 10 relapsed/refractory and about 16 treatment-naive cases, about 18 IGHV unmutated.

The germline V gene has CDR1 SNHLY and CDR2 FYNNEI. Trimming stripped 8 bases from V and 2 bases from J, with 10 bases between. The CDR3 is made up of 12 amino acids. Data came from immunoSEQ multiplex PCR; TCRdb stores just in-frame clones and leaves some out. The sample has about 140,000 clones; around 77% are singletons. The sample holds a few counts of this clone. The chain is built from TRBV2 and TRBJ2-7, with D perhaps TRBD1 or TRBD2 (7 bases each). The source material was PBMCs, sampled after 12 months of ibrutinib treatment. The sequence was collected from a human donor with chronic lymphocytic leukemia. Written as DNA, the CDR3 is TGTGCCAGCCAGGGGGGGGCCTACGAGCAGTACTTC. Translated: CASQGGAYEQYF. The full variable domain, rest sourced from reference TRBV2 and TRBJ2-7, is EPEVTQTPSHQVTQMGQEVILRCVPISNHLYFYWYRQILGQKVEFLVSFYNNEISEKSEIFDDQFSVERPDGSNFTLKIRSTKLEDSAMYFCASQGGAYEQYFGPGTRLTVT.